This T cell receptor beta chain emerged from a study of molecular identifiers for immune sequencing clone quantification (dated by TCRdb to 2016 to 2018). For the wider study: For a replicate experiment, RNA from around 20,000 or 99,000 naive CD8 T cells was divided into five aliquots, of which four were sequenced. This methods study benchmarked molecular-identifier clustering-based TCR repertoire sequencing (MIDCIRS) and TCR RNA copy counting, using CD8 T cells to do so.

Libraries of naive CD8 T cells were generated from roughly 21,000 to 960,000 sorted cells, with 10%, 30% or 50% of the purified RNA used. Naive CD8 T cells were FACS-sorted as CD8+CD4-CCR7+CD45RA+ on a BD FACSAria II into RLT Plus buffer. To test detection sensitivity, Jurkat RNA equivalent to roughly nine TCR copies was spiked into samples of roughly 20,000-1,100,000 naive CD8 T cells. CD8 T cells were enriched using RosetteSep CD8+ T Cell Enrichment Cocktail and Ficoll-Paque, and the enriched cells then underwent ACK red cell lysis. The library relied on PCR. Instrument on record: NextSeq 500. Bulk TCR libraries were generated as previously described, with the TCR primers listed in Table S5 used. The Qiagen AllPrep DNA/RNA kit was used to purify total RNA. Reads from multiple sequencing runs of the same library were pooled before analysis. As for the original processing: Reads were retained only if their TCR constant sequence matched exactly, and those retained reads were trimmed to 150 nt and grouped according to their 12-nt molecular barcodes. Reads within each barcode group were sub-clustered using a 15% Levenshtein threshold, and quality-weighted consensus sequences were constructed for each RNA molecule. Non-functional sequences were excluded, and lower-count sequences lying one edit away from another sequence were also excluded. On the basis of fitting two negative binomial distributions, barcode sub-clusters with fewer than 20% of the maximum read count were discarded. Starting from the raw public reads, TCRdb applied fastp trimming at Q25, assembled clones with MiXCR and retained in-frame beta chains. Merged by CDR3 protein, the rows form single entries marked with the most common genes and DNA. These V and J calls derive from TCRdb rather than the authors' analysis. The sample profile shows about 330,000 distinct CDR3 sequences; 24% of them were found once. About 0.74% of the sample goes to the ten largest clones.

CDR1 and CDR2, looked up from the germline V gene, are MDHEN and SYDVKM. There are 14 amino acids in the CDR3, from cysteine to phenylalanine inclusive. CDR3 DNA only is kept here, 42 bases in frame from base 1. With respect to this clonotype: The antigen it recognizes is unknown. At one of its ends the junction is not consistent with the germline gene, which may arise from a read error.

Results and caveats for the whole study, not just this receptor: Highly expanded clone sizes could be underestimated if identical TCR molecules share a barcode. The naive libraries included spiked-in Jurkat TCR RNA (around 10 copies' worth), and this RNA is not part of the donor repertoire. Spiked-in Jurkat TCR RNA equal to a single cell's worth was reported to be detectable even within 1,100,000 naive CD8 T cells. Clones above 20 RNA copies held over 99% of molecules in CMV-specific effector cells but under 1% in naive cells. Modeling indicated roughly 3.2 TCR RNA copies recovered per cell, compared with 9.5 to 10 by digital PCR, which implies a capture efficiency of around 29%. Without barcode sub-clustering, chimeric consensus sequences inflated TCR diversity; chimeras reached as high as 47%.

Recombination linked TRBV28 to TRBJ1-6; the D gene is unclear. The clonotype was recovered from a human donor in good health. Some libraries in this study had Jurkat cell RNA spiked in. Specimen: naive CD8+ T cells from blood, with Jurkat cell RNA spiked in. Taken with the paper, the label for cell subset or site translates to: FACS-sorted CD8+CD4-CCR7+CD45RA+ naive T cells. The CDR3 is CARSPRPGKSPLPF. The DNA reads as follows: TGTGCCCGCAGTCCCCGACCGGGGAAATCTCCCCTCCCCTTT.